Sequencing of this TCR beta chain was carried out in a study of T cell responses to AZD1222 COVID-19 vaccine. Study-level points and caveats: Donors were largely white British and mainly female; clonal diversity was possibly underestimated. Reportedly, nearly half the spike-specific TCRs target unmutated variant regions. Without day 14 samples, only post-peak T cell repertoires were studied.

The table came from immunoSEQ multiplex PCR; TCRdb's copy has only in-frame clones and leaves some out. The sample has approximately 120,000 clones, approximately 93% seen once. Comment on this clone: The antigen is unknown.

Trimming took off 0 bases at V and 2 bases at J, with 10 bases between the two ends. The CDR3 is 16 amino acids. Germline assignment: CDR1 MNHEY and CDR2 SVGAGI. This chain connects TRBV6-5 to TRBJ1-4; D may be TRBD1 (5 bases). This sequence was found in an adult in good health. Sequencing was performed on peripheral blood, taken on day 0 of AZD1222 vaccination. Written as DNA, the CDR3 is TGTGCCAGCAGTTACTCCGGCGGGGGGACTAATGAAAAACTGTTTTTT. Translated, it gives CASSYSGGGTNEKLFF.